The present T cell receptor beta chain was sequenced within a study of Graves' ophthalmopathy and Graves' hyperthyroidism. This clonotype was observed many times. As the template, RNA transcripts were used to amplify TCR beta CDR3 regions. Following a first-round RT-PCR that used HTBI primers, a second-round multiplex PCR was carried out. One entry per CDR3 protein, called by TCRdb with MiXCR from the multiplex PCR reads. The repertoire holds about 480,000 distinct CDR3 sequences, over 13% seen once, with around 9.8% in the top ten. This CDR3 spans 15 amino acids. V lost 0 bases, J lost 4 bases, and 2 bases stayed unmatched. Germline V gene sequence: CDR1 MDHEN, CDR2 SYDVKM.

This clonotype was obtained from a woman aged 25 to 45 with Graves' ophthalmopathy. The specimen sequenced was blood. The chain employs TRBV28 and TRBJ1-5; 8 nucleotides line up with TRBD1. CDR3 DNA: TGTGCCAGCAGTTTATGGGACAGGGCAAATCAGCCCCAGCATTTT. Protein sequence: CASSLWDRANQPQHF.